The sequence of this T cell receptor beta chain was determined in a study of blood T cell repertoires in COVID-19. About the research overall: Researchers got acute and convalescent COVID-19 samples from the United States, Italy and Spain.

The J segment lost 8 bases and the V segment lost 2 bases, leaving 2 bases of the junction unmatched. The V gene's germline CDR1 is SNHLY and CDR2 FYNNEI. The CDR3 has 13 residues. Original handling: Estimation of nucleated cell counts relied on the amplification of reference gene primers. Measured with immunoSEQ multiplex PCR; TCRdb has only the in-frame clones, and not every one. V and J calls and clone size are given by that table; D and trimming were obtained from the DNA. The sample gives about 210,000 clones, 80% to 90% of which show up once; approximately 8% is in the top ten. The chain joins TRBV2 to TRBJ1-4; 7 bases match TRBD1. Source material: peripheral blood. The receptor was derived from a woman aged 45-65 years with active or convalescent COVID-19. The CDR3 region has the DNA TGTGCCAGCAGTGAAAGGGACAGCGAAAAACTGTTTTTT. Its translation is CASSERDSEKLFF. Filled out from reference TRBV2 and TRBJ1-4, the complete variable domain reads EPEVTQTPSHQVTQMGQEVILRCVPISNHLYFYWYRQILGQKVEFLVSFYNNEISEKSEIFDDQFSVERPDGSNFTLKIRSTKLEDSAMYFCASSERDSEKLFFGSGTQLSVL.